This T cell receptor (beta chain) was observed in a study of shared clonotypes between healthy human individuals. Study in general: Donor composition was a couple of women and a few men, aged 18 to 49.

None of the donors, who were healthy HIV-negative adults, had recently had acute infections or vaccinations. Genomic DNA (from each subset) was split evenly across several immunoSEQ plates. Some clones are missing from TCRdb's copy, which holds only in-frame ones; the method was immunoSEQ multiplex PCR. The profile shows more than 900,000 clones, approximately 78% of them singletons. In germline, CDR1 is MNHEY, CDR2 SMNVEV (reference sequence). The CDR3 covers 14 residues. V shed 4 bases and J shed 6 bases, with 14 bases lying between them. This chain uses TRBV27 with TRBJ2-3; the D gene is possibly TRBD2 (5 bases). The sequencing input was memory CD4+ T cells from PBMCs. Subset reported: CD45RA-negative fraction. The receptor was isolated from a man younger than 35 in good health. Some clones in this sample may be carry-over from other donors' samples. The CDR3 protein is CASSYDPSGDTQYF. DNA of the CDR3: TGTGCCAGCAGTTACGACCCGTCGGGGGATACGCAGTATTTT.